These 5 T cell receptor beta chains share one sample of origin, sequenced in a study of OX40 agonist ivuxolimab in advanced cancers. This table comes from immunoSEQ multiplex PCR, and its TCRdb copy is limited to in-frame clones, with some not included. The sample contains roughly 62,000 clones, roughly 88% of which appear only once. Sequenced here: CD4+ or CD8+ T cells sorted from blood, sampled in a trial of the OX40 agonist ivuxolimab. The source is an adult with an advanced solid tumor such as melanoma, head and neck, liver or kidney cancer.

The rearrangement uses TRBV19 and TRBJ1-5; no reliable D call. V gave up 0 bases and J gave up 7 bases, with 10 bases separating them. In germline, CDR1 is LNHDA, CDR2 SQIVND (reference sequence). This CDR3 is built from 14 residues. The CDR3 DNA follows: TGTGCCAGTAGTATAGATCTGGTTCGGCAGCCCCAGCATTTT. It codes for CASSIDLVRQPQHF.

This sequence joins TRBV7-8 and TRBJ1-2; tentative D call: TRBD1 (5 bases). Trimming pared 1 base from V and 5 bases from J, leaving 11 bases between. The CDR3 extends over 14 amino acids. Germline V lookup: CDR1 SGHVS, CDR2 FQNEAQ. This CDR3 reads CASSLVQVSYGYTF. The DNA for the CDR3 is TGTGCCAGCAGCTTAGTACAGGTTTCGTATGGCTACACCTTC.

The V and J genes are TRBV2 and TRBJ2-7; 8 bases agree with TRBD1. The CDR3 runs 14 residues. Looked up from germline, CDR1 is SNHLY and CDR2 is FYNNEI. J was trimmed by 0 bases and V by 5 bases; bases with no gene match: 3. The CDR3 DNA follows: TGTGCCAGCAGTAGACAGGGGACCTCCTACGAGCAGTACTTC. Its translation is CASSRQGTSYEQYF.

This chain connects TRBV6-1 to TRBJ2-4; D perhaps matches TRBD2 (7 bases). CDR3 size: 16 residues. V was shortened by 1 base and J by 7 bases, with 17 bases between the two germline ends. Germline CDR1 reads MNHNS; CDR2 reads SASEGT. In DNA form, the CDR3 reads TGTGCCAGCAGTGAAGTGTCCGGGGGGCCCGGGAACATTCAGTACTTC. Translated, it gives CASSEVSGGPGNIQYF.

This clone was recorded once. As DNA, the CDR3 is TGTGCCAGCATCGGGTCACTAAATCAGCCCCAGCATTTT. Translating it yields CASIGSLNQPQHF. The rearrangement links TRBV28 to TRBJ1-5; no clear D. Germline assignment: CDR1 MDHEN and CDR2 SYDVKM. V was trimmed by 7 bases and J by 4 bases, leaving 11 bases between them. This CDR3 is 13 amino acids long.